The rows below give T cell receptor beta chains drawn from one sample of a study of T-cell memory formation after mild COVID-19. Each CDR3 protein gets one entry after TCRdb re-called the 5' RACE reads with MiXCR. The profile shows 95,000 to 120,000 distinct CDR3 sequences, about a fifth of them singletons. The sample consisted of PBMCs or a T cell subset sorted from them (not recorded which). The receptors come from a man younger than 30 who had mild COVID-19 (a few samples of this study predate the infection). Cell type and time point are not known. CDR3s include the opening cysteine and the closing phenylalanine or tryptophan. A D gene is named only where the DNA matches it firmly. A row's size may be missing; if present it is once, few, many or a size class.

J	V	D	size	DNA	CDR3
TRBJ1-5	TRBV7-9	-	-	TGTGCCAGCAGCCAGAGCAATCAGCCCCAGCATTTT	CASSQSNQPQHF
TRBJ2-7	TRBV7-9	-	few	TGTGCCAGCAGCTTGGGGGGTCGCGAGCAGTACTTC	CASSLGGREQYF
TRBJ1-3	TRBV29-1	-	-	TGCAGCGTTGAAGATTCGGAGAGATCTGGAAACACCATATATTTT	CSVEDSERSGNTIYF
TRBJ2-5	TRBV6-6	-	-	TGTGCCAGCAAAGGTGGGAGAGAGACCCAGTACTTC	CASKGGRETQYF
TRBJ2-3	TRBV4-1	TRBD2	few	TGCGCCAGCAGCCCCCAGCCTAGCGGGGCCACAGATACGCAGTATTTT	CASSPQPSGATDTQYF
TRBJ2-1	TRBV5-1	TRBD2	-	TGCGCCAGCAGCTTCGGCCTAGCGGGGGGGCCAGGTGAGCAGTTCTTC	CASSFGLAGGPGEQFF
TRBJ2-5	TRBV12-3/TRBV12-4	-	-	TGTGCCAGCAGTTTGGGAGAAGGACCGGTAGAGACCCAGTACTTC	CASSLGEGPVETQYF
TRBJ2-7	TRBV6-2/TRBV6-3	TRBD1	few	TGTGCCAGCAGACCGGACAGGGTCCACGAGCAGTACTTC	CASRPDRVHEQYF
TRBJ2-3	TRBV4-1	-	-	TGCGCCAGCAGCCCTCCAAGGATAGCGGCAGATACGCAGTATTTT	CASSPPRIAADTQYF
TRBJ1-1	TRBV29-1	TRBD1	few	TGCAGCGTTGAACACGAGGACAGGGTGGCTTTCTTT	CSVEHEDRVAFF
TRBJ2-5	TRBV7-6	-	-	TGTGCCAGCAGCACAGGGACCTTCCAAGAGACCCAGTACTTC	CASSTGTFQETQYF
TRBJ2-5	TRBV5-4	-	-	TGTGCCAGCAGGTACTTCGCGGAGCGGACCCAGTACTTC	CASRYFAERTQYF
TRBJ1-6	TRBV6-5	-	few	TGTGCCAGCAGAGTCAGCGCCTATAATTCACCCCTCCACTTT	CASRVSAYNSPLHF
TRBJ2-5	TRBV7-8	-	-	TGTGCCAGCAGCTTCATCCCGGGACTGCCCAAGACCCAGTACTTC	CASSFIPGLPKTQYF
TRBJ1-2	TRBV12-3/TRBV12-4	TRBD1	-	TGTGCCAGCAGGGCAGCAGGGGGTATGGCTACTACTCACTTC	CASRAAGGMATTHF
TRBJ2-7	TRBV29-1	-	-	TGCAGCGTTGAACGGGGTGAGCAGTACTTC	CSVERGEQYF
TRBJ2-5	TRBV4-1	-	-	TGCGCCAGCAGCCAAGACATTAATCAAGAGACCCAGTACTTC	CASSQDINQETQYF
TRBJ1-2	TRBV7-9	-	-	TGTGCCAGCAGCTTATTTGTGGGGAGCCATGGCTACACCTTC	CASSLFVGSHGYTF
TRBJ1-5	TRBV4-1	-	-	TGCGCCAGCAGCGTGGTAAACGAAAGGGAGCCCCAGCATTTT	CASSVVNEREPQHF
TRBJ1-1	TRBV6-1	-	few	TGTGCCAGCAGTGAAGGATGGGGAACGACTGAAGCTTTCTTT	CASSEGWGTTEAFF
TRBJ1-4	TRBV27	-	-	TGTGCCAGCAGCCGCGGTGAAAAACTGTTTTTT	CASSRGEKLFF
TRBJ2-7	TRBV4-2	-	-	TGTGACAGCAGCCACTCGGACAGCTCCTACGAGCAGTACTTC	CDSSHSDSSYEQYF
TRBJ2-3	TRBV20-1	TRBD1	many	TGCAGTGCTAAGGGACAGGGAGATGCAGATACGCAGTATTTT	CSAKGQGDADTQYF
TRBJ1-5	TRBV4-1	-	-	TGCGCCAGCAGCCAAGTCGCTTACGAGACATCTAGCAATCAGCCCCAGCATTTT	CASSQVAYETSSNQPQHF
TRBJ2-3	TRBV5-1	-	-	TGCGCCAGCAGCTTGGAGAGCACAGATACGCAGTATTTT	CASSLESTDTQYF
TRBJ2-5	TRBV27	-	-	TGTGCCAGCAGTTCGACAACAGGCGGAGAGACCCAGTACTTC	CASSSTTGGETQYF
TRBJ2-7	TRBV6-5	-	-	TGTGCCAGCAGTTACGGACAGACCTACGAGCAGTACTTC	CASSYGQTYEQYF
TRBJ2-1	TRBV7-3	TRBD2	-	TGTGCCAGCAGTCCAGCGGGGGGGACCTACAATGAGCAGTTCTTC	CASSPAGGTYNEQFF
TRBJ2-1	TRBV6-2/TRBV6-3	TRBD2	few	TGTGCCAGCAGTCCCGTAGCGGGGGCCTTCAATGAGCAGTTCTTC	CASSPVAGAFNEQFF
TRBJ2-1	TRBV5-6	TRBD2	many	TGTGCCAGCAGTAGCGGGGGGGCCTACAATGAGCAGTTCTTC	CASSSGGAYNEQFF
TRBJ1-2	TRBV5-1	-	few	TGCGCCAGCAGCTTCAGGACGGGCTATGGCTACACCTTC	CASSFRTGYGYTF
TRBJ2-3	TRBV10-3	TRBD2	few	TGTGCCATCAGTGGATCAGCGGGAGAGGGGGGGCTGGATACGCAGTATTTT	CAISGSAGEGGLDTQYF
TRBJ1-1	TRBV6-2/TRBV6-3	-	few	TGTGCCAGCAGCCGGGACTCGGGACCTGAAGCTTTCTTT	CASSRDSGPEAFF
TRBJ2-3	TRBV4-3	TRBD2	few	TGCGCCAGCAGCCAAGATGACCCCGGGACTAGCATGGTCACAGATACGCAGTATTTT	CASSQDDPGTSMVTDTQYF
TRBJ1-2	TRBV7-2	TRBD1	few	TGTGCCAGCAGCTTATTGGGACAGGGGGCCTATGGCTACACCTTC	CASSLLGQGAYGYTF
TRBJ2-2	TRBV7-9	-	-	TGTGCCAGCAGCTTACGCCGCGGAATCACCGGGGAGCTGTTTTTT	CASSLRRGITGELFF
TRBJ2-1	TRBV7-6	-	-	TGTGCCAGCAGCCCTCGTACAGGGGGGGATGAGCAGTTCTTC	CASSPRTGGDEQFF
TRBJ2-7	TRBV20-1	-	-	TGCAGTGCTAGAGATGATCAGGGCAGCCAGCCCTACGAGCAGTACTTC	CSARDDQGSQPYEQYF
TRBJ1-2	TRBV7-9	-	once	TGTGCCAGCAGCCCCCCGGGACCGATCTATGGCTACACCTTC	CASSPPGPIYGYTF
TRBJ2-5	TRBV3-1	TRBD2	-	TGTGCCAGCAGCCAAGAGGGGGGACTAGCCGGACCAGAGACCCAGTACTTC	CASSQEGGLAGPETQYF
TRBJ1-6	TRBV4-3	-	-	TGCGCCAGCAGCCAAGGAGTTTCTCCGTATTCACCCCTCCACTTT	CASSQGVSPYSPLHF
TRBJ2-7	TRBV7-3	TRBD2	few	TGTGCCAGCAGCTTCGGCGGGGGTTACGAGCAGTACTTC	CASSFGGGYEQYF
TRBJ2-7	TRBV5-1	TRBD1	-	TGCGCCAGCAGTCAGGGGGCGAATTCCTACGAGCAGTACTTC	CASSQGANSYEQYF
TRBJ2-3	TRBV7-3	TRBD2	-	TGTGCCAGCAGCCAAGATCCGGGACTAGCAGGAGATACGCAGTATTTT	CASSQDPGLAGDTQYF
TRBJ2-1	TRBV5-1	-	many	TGCGCCAGCAGACCGGATGGGGGTTCCTACAATGAGCAGTTCTTC	CASRPDGGSYNEQFF
TRBJ2-1	TRBV28	-	few	TGTGCCAGCAATACCGGTCCGGGACTCCTAGACAATGAGCAGTTCTTC	CASNTGPGLLDNEQFF
TRBJ2-3	TRBV4-3	TRBD2	-	TGCGCCAGCAGCCACGACGGGGGGACTAGCACAGATACGCAGTATTTT	CASSHDGGTSTDTQYF
TRBJ1-1	TRBV25-1	-	-	TGTGCCAGCAGTGAATCAGGGTTCTTCGCTGAAGCTTTCTTT	CASSESGFFAEAFF
TRBJ1-1	TRBV6-4	-	-	TGTGCCAGCAGTGACTGGGACGGTGAAGCTTTCTTT	CASSDWDGEAFF
TRBJ1-5	TRBV6-6	-	few	TGTGCCAGCAGTAAGCTCCGGACGGAAAGCAATCAGCCCCAGCATTTT	CASSKLRTESNQPQHF
TRBJ1-2	TRBV7-2	-	many	TGTGCCAGCAGCTTAGAAGACGTGATGTATGGCTACACCTTC	CASSLEDVMYGYTF
TRBJ2-1	TRBV12-3/TRBV12-4	TRBD2	-	TGTGCCAGCAGTTCAGCGGGAGGGCCGTTAAATGAGCAGTTCTTC	CASSSAGGPLNEQFF
TRBJ1-2	TRBV6-1	-	-	TGTGCCAGCAGGCCCCTTCGGGGCTACACCTTC	CASRPLRGYTF
TRBJ2-3	TRBV4-1	TRBD2	few	TGCGCCAGCAGCCAAACCCCCCTGGGGGGGTCGGATACGCAGTATTTT	CASSQTPLGGSDTQYF
TRBJ2-7	TRBV12-3/TRBV12-4	TRBD1	few	TGTGCCAGCAGTTTAGGGACAGGGATCTCCTACGAGCAGTACTTC	CASSLGTGISYEQYF